One sample yielded the 10 T cell receptor beta chains listed below, sequenced in a study of blood T cell repertoires in COVID-19. The method was immunoSEQ multiplex PCR; TCRdb's version includes in-frame clones alone and lacks a portion of them. There are more than 45,000 clones in the sample; over 65% occur only once, and around 4.5% lies in the top ten. Sequencing was done on a sample of peripheral blood. The source is a man aged 35-49 years with active COVID-19.

By share of the sample, this clone is medium-sized. V is TRBV3-1 (or the pseudogene TRBV3-2) and J is TRBJ2-3, with 8 bases that match TRBD1. Germline loops: CDR1 LGHDT, CDR2 YNNKEL (reference sequence). The CDR3 loop spans 15 amino acids. V shed 4 bases, J shed 2 bases, and the junction held 5 bases outside the gene matches. The CDR3 bases are TGTGCCAGCAGCCCCGGGACAGGATTCACAGATACGCAGTATTTT. This translates into CASSPGTGFTDTQYF.

This clone was observed a single time. The chain recombines TRBV11-2 with TRBJ2-7; a possible D gene is TRBD1 (6 bases). CDR1 is SGHAT and CDR2 is FQNNGV in the germline V gene. The germline V and J ends were trimmed by 5 bases and 2 bases, with 10 bases remaining between them. The CDR3 loop spans 13 amino acids. The CDR3 region has the DNA TGTGCCAGCAGCCCCTGGGGGCCCTACGAGCAGTACTTC. Encoded protein: CASSPWGPYEQYF. The full variable domain, completed using reference TRBV11-2 and TRBJ2-7, is EAGVAQSPRYKIIEKRQSVAFWCNPISGHATLYWYQQILGQGPKLLIQFQNNGVVDDSQLPKDRFSAERLKGVDSTLKIQPAKLEDSAVYLCASSPWGPYEQYFGPGTRLTVT.

The J gene is TRBJ1-2, the V gene TRBV18; maybe TRBD1 (5 bases). V gave up 3 bases and J gave up 5 bases, with 10 bases separating them. CDR1 is KGHSH and CDR2 is LQKENI in the germline V gene. CDR3 length equals 13 residues. The CDR3 reads CASSPATEYGYTF. The DNA for the CDR3 is TGTGCCAGCTCACCCGCGACAGAGTATGGCTACACCTTC. The full variable domain, completed using reference TRBV18 and TRBJ1-2, is NAGVMQNPRHLVRRRGQEARLRCSPMKGHSHVYWYRQLPEEGLKFMVYLQKENIIDESGMPKERFSAEFPKEGPSILRIQQVVRGDSAAYFCASSPATEYGYTFGSGTRLTVV.

The CDR3 sequence is CATAGLSAYEQYF. In DNA form, the CDR3 reads TGTGCCACCGCGGGTCTGTCGGCCTACGAGCAGTACTTC. The chain couples TRBV28 to TRBJ2-7, with D perhaps TRBD2 (5 bases). The CDR3 loop spans 13 amino acids. With 10 bases removed from V and 2 bases from J, the gap between germline ends came to 15 bases. Germline V CDR1 and CDR2: MDHEN, SYDVKM.

CDR3 nucleotides: TGTGCCAGCAAACGGGAGGGCCAGAAGACCCAGTACTTC. Encoded protein: CASKREGQKTQYF. The chain carries TRBV6-5 and TRBJ2-5; TRBD2 matches 8 bases. The V segment lost 7 bases and the J segment 6 bases; nucleotides outside the gene matches: 7. The germline V gene encodes CDR1 MNHEY and CDR2 SVGAGI. The CDR3 extends over 13 amino acids.

There are a few counts of this clone. This chain links TRBV19 with TRBJ1-4, with a weak D call TRBD1 (5 bases). Trimming removed 5 bases from V and 4 bases from J, with 20 bases in between. Germline CDR1 reads LNHDA; CDR2 reads SQIVND (reference sequence). CDR3 length: 17 residues. CDR3 sequence (DNA): TGTGCCAGTAGTCCCCCGTGGGGGGGAGGCGGTAATGAAAAACTGTTTTTT. The encoded protein is CASSPPWGGGGNEKLFF.

This clone was seen once. V usage is TRBV11-2 and J usage is TRBJ2-1; 13 positions match TRBD2. The V and J ends lost 2 bases and 4 bases, in that order; junction bases with no gene match: 8. This CDR3 spans 18 amino acids. Germline values: CDR1 SGHAT, CDR2 FQNNGV. The CDR3 bases are TGTGCCAGCAGCTTACTCACTAGCGGGAGGGGGTTTTACAATGAGCAGTTCTTC. Its translation is CASSLLTSGRGFYNEQFF.

This clone showed up just once. V usage is TRBV6-1 and J usage is TRBJ2-7; 9 positions agree with TRBD1. The V gene's germline CDR1 is MNHNS and CDR2 SASEGT. The CDR3 sequence is 15 residues long. Trimming at V came to 1 base and at J to 5 bases, leaving 6 bases not matched to a gene. The chain's CDR3 is CASSEVGQGKDEQYF. The CDR3 DNA is TGTGCCAGCAGTGAAGTGGGACAGGGTAAGGACGAGCAGTACTTC.

The chain combines TRBV6-5 with TRBJ2-7, with 7 bases fitting TRBD2. Germline assignment: CDR1 MNHEY and CDR2 SVGAGI. The CDR3 length is 15 residues. Trimming took 0 bases from V and 2 from J; bases not matched to a gene: 4. CDR3 amino acids: CASSYSILATYEQYF. The CDR3, as DNA: TGTGCCAGCAGTTACTCCATACTAGCGACCTACGAGCAGTACTTC.

This clone was seen a single time. CDR3 protein: CASSLELAGGPSGANVLTF. CDR3 nucleotide sequence: TGCGCCAGCAGCTTGGAGCTAGCGGGAGGGCCTTCTGGGGCCAACGTCCTGACTTTC. The chain combines TRBV5-1 with TRBJ2-6, with 12 bases matching TRBD2. The germline CDR1 and CDR2 sequences are SGHRS and YFSETQ. The CDR3 runs 19 residues. V was clipped by 0 bases and J by 1 base; unmatched bases: 5.